This TCR beta chain was captured by sequencing in a study of shared T cell receptors in the human thymus. Sequencing used immunoSEQ multiplex PCR; TCRdb keeps in-frame clones, though not all of them. The sample includes 600,000 or so clones, about 90% of them seen just once. Separately, the same data were catalogued under a study of human thymus T cells.

Sequenced input: thymocytes. The source of this sequence is a boy under three years old with a congenital heart defect.

CDR3 sequence: CASSLGQGEGYTF. DNA of the CDR3: TGTGCCAGCAGCTTAGGTCAGGGCGAGGGCTACACCTTC. V and J are TRBV7-9 and TRBJ1-2; TRBD1 is a possible D gene (5 bases). This CDR3 spans 13 amino acids. The germline CDR1 and CDR2 sequences are SEHNR and FQNEAQ (reference sequence). V dropped 1 base and J dropped 8 bases, with 11 bases sitting between them.